This T cell receptor beta chain was profiled in a study of blood T cell repertoires in COVID-19. Sequenced by immunoSEQ multiplex PCR; TCRdb stores in-frame clones only, minus some. The repertoire holds over 130,000 clones, roughly 88% seen once, with around 26% in the top ten. The J segment lost 4 bases and the V segment lost 0 bases, leaving 5 bases of the junction unmatched. CDR3 size: 15 residues. The germline V gene has CDR1 LGHNA and CDR2 YNFKEQ. The sequence derives from a human donor in a cohort sampled during active COVID-19. The chain employs TRBV4-2 and TRBJ2-7; 8 bases are shared with TRBD1. Sequenced sample: peripheral blood. CDR3 nucleotides: TGTGCCAGCAGCCAAGAAACCCAGGGGGCGTACGAGCAGTACTTC. Protein: CASSQETQGAYEQYF.